This entry lists 23 T cell receptor beta chains sequenced from one sample in a study of T cell repertoires in cytomegalovirus infection. Via MiXCR, TCRdb re-called the reads, giving one row per CDR3 protein. Of 150,000 to 200,000 distinct CDR3 sequences listed, about 21% are singletons. Input material: PBMCs. Receptors originate from a human donor in good health (CMV status not recorded). Some clones in this sample may be carry-over from other donors' samples.

Concerning this clonotype itself: A single base separates this from a much larger clone, so it may be a read error. The chain has TRBV7-2 and TRBJ2-7; the match to TRBD2 covers 9 bases. Germline-derived CDR1 and CDR2 are SGHTA and FQGNSA. The CDR3 totals 15 residues. V lost 3 bases, J lost 3 bases, and 6 bases stayed unmatched. This CDR3 reads CASSFMAGGSYEQYF. CDR3 coding DNA: TGTGCCAGCAGCTTTATGGCGGGAGGGAGCTACGAGCAGTACTTC.

The rearrangement joins TRBV6-1 to TRBJ2-5; possibly TRBD2 for D (6 bases). CDR1 is MNHNS, CDR2 SASEGT, per germline. This CDR3 is built from 15 residues. Trimming shortened V by 2 bases and J by 1 base, and 11 bases separated the two germline ends. The CDR3 loop is CASSEWAGGQETQYF. DNA for the CDR3: TGTGCCAGCAGTGAATGGGCCGGGGGCCAAGAGACCCAGTACTTC.

This clonotype was counted ten times or more. This chain connects TRBV7-2 to TRBJ1-3; D unresolved. The germline gives CDR1 SGHTA, CDR2 FQGNSA. The germline V and J ends were trimmed by 5 bases and 0 bases, with 14 bases remaining between them. The CDR3 has 16 residues. CDR3 nucleotides: TGTGCCAGCAGCGATCCCGGACGGGGCTCTGGAAACACCATATATTTT. Translated, it gives CASSDPGRGSGNTIYF.

This clonotype was detected only a few times. V is TRBV12-3 or TRBV12-4 and J is TRBJ2-2; perhaps TRBD1 as D (5 bases). The CDR3 length is 15 residues. The germline V and J ends were trimmed by 1 base and 5 bases, with 11 bases remaining between them. The CDR3 spells CASSLGLQGTGELFF. The CDR3 DNA follows: TGTGCCAGCAGTTTAGGTCTGCAGGGAACCGGGGAGCTGTTTTTT.

A few counts support this clonotype. This chain joins TRBV7-2 and TRBJ1-3; tentative D call: TRBD1 (5 bases). V was pared by 5 bases and J by 4 bases, with 9 bases between. Germline CDR1 SGHTA, CDR2 FQGNSA. The CDR3 is 13 amino acids. The CDR3 protein is CASSREGGNTIYF. CDR3 nucleotides: TGTGCCAGCAGCCGCGAGGGGGGAAACACCATATATTTT.

This clonotype showed up just a few times. A read error may produce the germline difference seen at one junction end. The chain uses TRBV3-1 and TRBJ2-7, with D perhaps TRBD2 (6 bases). The CDR3 length is 14 residues. Germline CDR1 and CDR2: LGHDT and YNNKEL (reference sequence). The CDR3 reads CASSQDSGGTRMLF. The CDR3 DNA reads as TGTGCCAGCAGCCAAGACAGCGGCGGGACCAGGATGCTATTC.

The table lists this clonotype with a few counts. The chain has TRBV14 and TRBJ1-1; no firm D call. Trimming left V 1 base short and J 0 bases short, with 15 bases between. The germline gives CDR1 SGHDN, CDR2 FVKESK. The CDR3 has 17 amino acids. The CDR3 coding sequence is TGTGCCAGCAGCCAAGGGATGGGCTCGATCATGAACACTGAAGCTTTCTTT. It codes for CASSQGMGSIMNTEAFF.

CDR3 amino acids: CASSFVRGSGYTF. In DNA form, the CDR3 reads TGTGCCAGCAGTTTTGTCCGGGGAAGCGGCTACACCTTC. The genes are TRBV12-3 or TRBV12-4 and TRBJ1-2; no definite D call. The CDR3 covers 13 residues. The V and J ends lost 3 bases and 8 bases respectively, with 13 bases between them.

Comment on this clonotype: A much larger clone differs from this one at a single base, so this may be a read error. The rearrangement joins TRBV29-1 to TRBJ1-5; possible D gene TRBD1, 6 bases. The germline V and J ends were trimmed by 4 bases and 8 bases, with 24 bases remaining between them. The CDR3 loop spans 16 amino acids. The germline V gene has CDR1 SQVTM and CDR2 ANQGSEA. Written as DNA, the CDR3 is TGCAGCGTTGGTCAAACAGGGTCCGGGAAGAATGAGCCCCAGCATTTT. Its protein product is CSVGQTGSGKNEPQHF.

The sample holds a few counts of this clonotype. Written as DNA, the CDR3 is TGTGCCAGCAGTTCCACCGCCGCGGGAGAGGGGGAGACCCAGTACTTC. This codes for CASSSTAAGEGETQYF. The genes are TRBV27 and TRBJ2-5, with TRBD2 matching over 7 bases. This CDR3 comprises 16 residues. Germline V gene lookup returns CDR1 MNHEY and CDR2 SMNVEV (reference sequence). The V and J ends lost 4 bases and 5 bases, in that order; junction bases with no gene match: 13.

This clonotype was picked up a small number of times. J is TRBJ2-1 and V is TRBV29-1, with 16 bases lining up with TRBD2. With 6 bases clipped from V and 5 bases from J, the junction kept 4 bases outside the gene matches. Germline V gives CDR1 SQVTM, CDR2 ANQGSEA. CDR3 length: 15 amino acids. Here the CDR3 DNA reads TGCAGCGTAACCGGGACTAGCGGGAGGGACAATGAGCAGTTCTTC. Its protein product is CSVTGTSGRDNEQFF.

This clonotype was recorded a few times. The chain is built from TRBV28 and TRBJ2-7; tentatively, D is TRBD1 (5 bases). Germline lookup yields CDR1 MDHEN and CDR2 SYDVKM. The CDR3 runs to 13 residues. Trimming pared 5 bases from V and 3 bases from J, leaving 11 bases between. CDR3 DNA sequence: TGTGCCAGCAGTCCAACAGGCCTCTACGAGCAGTACTTC. It specifies CASSPTGLYEQYF.

This clonotype was seen only a few times. CDR3 in amino acids: CASSYSHVTYEQYF. The CDR3 DNA reads as TGTGCCAGCAGTTACTCGCACGTAACCTACGAGCAGTACTTC. The V gene is TRBV6-5, the J gene TRBJ2-7, with D unclear. The CDR3 extends over 14 amino acids. Looked up from germline, CDR1 is MNHEY and CDR2 is SVGAGI. V lost 0 bases to trimming and J lost 2 bases, with 8 bases between them.

As for this clonotype: This may be a read error: a much more frequent sequence differs by one nucleotide. This rearrangement joins TRBV12-3 or TRBV12-4 to TRBJ2-7; possible D gene TRBD1, 6 bases. There are 13 residues in the CDR3. Trimming shortened V by 8 bases and J by 9 bases, and 20 bases separated the two germline ends. CDR3 DNA: TGTGCCAGCTGCCCCGGACAGAACTTCGGGCAGTACTTC. As protein: CASCPGQNFGQYF.

This clonotype occurred a few times. V and J are TRBV27 and TRBJ1-1; weak D call: TRBD1 (6 bases). The V and J ends lost 6 bases and 4 bases respectively, with 15 bases between them. This CDR3 has 14 residues. Germline V gives CDR1 MNHEY, CDR2 SMNVEV (reference sequence). Here the CDR3 DNA reads TGTGCCAGCAGCCTGGGGGCCCGGGGCACTGAAGCTTTCTTT. Residues: CASSLGARGTEAFF.

J is TRBJ2-1 and V is TRBV20-1; 11 positions agree with TRBD2. The ends lost 1 base at V and 10 bases at J; junction bases unmatched: 9. Looked up from germline, CDR1 is DFQATT and CDR2 is SNEGSKA (reference sequence). This CDR3 has 15 residues. DNA for the CDR3: TGCAGTGCTAGAGTCCCCCGACTAGCGGGAAGGGAGCAGTTCTTC. Encoded protein: CSARVPRLAGREQFF.

This clonotype has a handful of counts. The rearrangement joins TRBV14 to TRBJ2-5; either TRBD1 or TRBD2 may fit D (5 bases each). The germline gives CDR1 SGHDN, CDR2 FVKESK. V lost 4 bases and J lost 5, with 14 bases in between. The length of the CDR3 is 14 residues. The CDR3 coding sequence is TGTGCCAGCAGCCCCCGGGACCTACGGGAGACCCAGTACTTC. Its translation: CASSPRDLRETQYF.

The chain joins TRBV20-1 to TRBJ2-7; 8 nucleotides agree with TRBD2. CDR1 and CDR2 (germline): DFQATT, SNEGSKA (reference sequence). V was clipped by 6 bases and J by 1 base; unmatched bases: 8. The CDR3 runs to 14 residues. CDR3 DNA: TGCAGTGCAAAGAGCGGGAGTGGATCCTACGAGCAGTACTTC. It yields the protein CSAKSGSGSYEQYF.

This chain joins TRBV6-2 or TRBV6-3 and TRBJ2-3; D gene ambiguous. CDR3 size: 15 residues. V lost 1 base and J 1 base, leaving 9 bases between the germline ends. Germline V lookup: CDR1 MNHEY, CDR2 SVGEGT. The CDR3 loop reads CASSYLRTGTDTQYF. The CDR3 DNA follows: TGTGCCAGCAGTTACTTGCGAACGGGCACAGATACGCAGTATTTT.

This clonotype was counted at least ten times. The chain employs TRBV7-8 and TRBJ1-3; no clear D gene. Trimming took off 0 bases at V and 0 bases at J, with 6 bases between the two ends. The germline CDR1 and CDR2 sequences are SGHVS and FQNEAQ. The CDR3 extends over 15 amino acids. Written as DNA, the CDR3 is TGTGCCAGCAGCTTAGCATTGTACTCTGGAAACACCATATATTTT. It encodes CASSLALYSGNTIYF. Drawing the rest from reference TRBV7-8 and TRBJ1-3, the complete variable domain is GAGVSQSPRYKVAKRGQDVALRCDPISGHVSLFWYQQALGQGPEFLTYFQNEAQLDKSGLPSDRFFAERPEGSVSTLKIQRTQQEDSAVYLCASSLALYSGNTIYFGEGSWLTVV.

In this sample, this clonotype turned up many times. The chain has TRBV7-2 and TRBJ2-5, with D unclear. V lost 0 bases, J lost 2 bases, and 16 bases lay in between. The CDR3 has 17 amino acids. The germline V gene has CDR1 SGHTA and CDR2 FQGNSA. This chain's CDR3 is CASSLAIFLYPQETQYF. CDR3 bases: TGTGCCAGCAGCTTAGCTATTTTCCTTTACCCTCAAGAGACCCAGTACTTC.

The CDR3: CASSINPYQRPQHF. The CDR3 DNA follows: TGTGCCAGTAGTATAAATCCATATCAGCGACCCCAGCATTTT. The chain recombines TRBV19 with TRBJ1-5; unclear D gene. From germline, CDR1 is LNHDA and CDR2 SQIVND (reference sequence). The CDR3 runs to 14 residues. Trimming shortened V by 2 bases and J by 10 bases, and 15 bases separated the two germline ends.

The genes are TRBV7-9 and TRBJ2-5; perhaps D is TRBD1 or TRBD2 (5 bases each). CDR3 length: 17 residues. Looked up from germline, CDR1 is SEHNR and CDR2 is FQNEAQ (reference sequence). The ends were cut back, 5 bases at V and 2 bases at J, with 21 bases in the middle. CDR3 sequence reads: CASSNNRGPWGQETQYF. The CDR3 coding sequence is TGTGCCAGCAGCAACAACCGGGGACCTTGGGGGCAAGAGACCCAGTACTTC.